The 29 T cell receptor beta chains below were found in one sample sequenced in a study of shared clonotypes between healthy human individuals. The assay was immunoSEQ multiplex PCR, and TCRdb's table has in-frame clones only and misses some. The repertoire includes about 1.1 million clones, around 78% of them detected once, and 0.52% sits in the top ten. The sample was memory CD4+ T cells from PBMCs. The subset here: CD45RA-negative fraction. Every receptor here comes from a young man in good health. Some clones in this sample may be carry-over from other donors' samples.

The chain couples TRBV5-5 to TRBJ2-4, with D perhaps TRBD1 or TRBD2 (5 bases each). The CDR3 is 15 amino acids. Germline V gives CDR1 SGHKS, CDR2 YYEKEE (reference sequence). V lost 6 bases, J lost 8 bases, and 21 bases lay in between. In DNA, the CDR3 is TGTGCCAGCACCCTTGCGGACTGGCTAGGGGACATTCAGTACTTC. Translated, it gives CASTLADWLGDIQYF.

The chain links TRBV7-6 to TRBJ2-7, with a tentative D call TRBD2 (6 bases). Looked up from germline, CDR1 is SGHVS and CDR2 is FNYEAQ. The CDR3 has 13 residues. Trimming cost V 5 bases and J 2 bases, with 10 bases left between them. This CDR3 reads CASSGRWTYEQYF. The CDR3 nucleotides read TGTGCCAGCAGCGGGAGGTGGACCTACGAGCAGTACTTC.

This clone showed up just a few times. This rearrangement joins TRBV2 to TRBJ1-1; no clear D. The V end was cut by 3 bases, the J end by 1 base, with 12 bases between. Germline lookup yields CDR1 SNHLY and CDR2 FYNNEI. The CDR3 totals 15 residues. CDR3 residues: CASSDLWQANTEAFF. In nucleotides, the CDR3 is TGTGCCAGCAGTGATTTGTGGCAGGCGAACACTGAAGCTTTCTTT.

The CDR3 spells CASSLAGGVNEKLFF. CDR3 nucleotide sequence: TGTGCCAGCAGCTTAGCGGGGGGAGTTAATGAAAAACTGTTTTTT. The V call is TRBV7-9, the J call TRBJ1-4; possible D gene TRBD1, 5 bases. V was shortened by 0 bases and J by 4 bases, with 9 bases between the two germline ends. Looked up from germline, CDR1 is SEHNR and CDR2 is FQNEAQ (reference sequence). The CDR3 sequence is 15 residues long. Looking up the rest from reference TRBV7-9 and TRBJ1-4 gives the full variable domain: DTGVSQNPRHKITKRGQNVTFRCDPISEHNRLYWYRQTLGQGPEFLTYFQNEAQLEKSRLLSDRFSAERPKGSFSTLEIQRTEQGDSAMYLCASSLAGGVNEKLFFGSGTQLSVL.

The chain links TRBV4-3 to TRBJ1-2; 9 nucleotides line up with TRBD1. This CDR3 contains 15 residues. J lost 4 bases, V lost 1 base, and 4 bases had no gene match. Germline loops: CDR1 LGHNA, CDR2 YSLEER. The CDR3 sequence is CASSQGQGGIYGYTF. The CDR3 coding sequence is TGCGCCAGCAGCCAAGGACAGGGGGGAATCTATGGCTACACCTTC.

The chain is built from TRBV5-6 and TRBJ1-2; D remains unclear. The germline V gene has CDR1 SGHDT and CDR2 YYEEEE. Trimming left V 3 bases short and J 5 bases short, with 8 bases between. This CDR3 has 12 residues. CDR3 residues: CASSSQNYGYTF. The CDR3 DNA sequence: TGTGCCAGCAGCTCGCAGAATTATGGCTACACCTTC.

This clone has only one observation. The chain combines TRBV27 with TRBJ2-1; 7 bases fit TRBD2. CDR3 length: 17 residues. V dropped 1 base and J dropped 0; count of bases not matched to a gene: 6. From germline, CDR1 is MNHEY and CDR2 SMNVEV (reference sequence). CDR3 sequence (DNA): TGTGCCAGCAGTTTATGGGCTAGCGGTAGCTCCTACAATGAGCAGTTCTTC. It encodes CASSLWASGSSYNEQFF.

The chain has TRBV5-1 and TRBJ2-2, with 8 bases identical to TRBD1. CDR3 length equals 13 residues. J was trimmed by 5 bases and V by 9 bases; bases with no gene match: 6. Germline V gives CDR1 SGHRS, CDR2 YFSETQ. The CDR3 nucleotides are TGCGCCACCGGACAGGGTGTTACCGGGGAGCTGTTTTTT. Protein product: CATGQGVTGELFF.

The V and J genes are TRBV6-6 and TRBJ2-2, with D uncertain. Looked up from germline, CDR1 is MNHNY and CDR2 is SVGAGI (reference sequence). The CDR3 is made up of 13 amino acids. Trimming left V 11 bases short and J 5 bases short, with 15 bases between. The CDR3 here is CASKWAETGELFF. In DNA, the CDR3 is TGTGCCTCAAAGTGGGCCGAAACCGGGGAGCTGTTTTTT.

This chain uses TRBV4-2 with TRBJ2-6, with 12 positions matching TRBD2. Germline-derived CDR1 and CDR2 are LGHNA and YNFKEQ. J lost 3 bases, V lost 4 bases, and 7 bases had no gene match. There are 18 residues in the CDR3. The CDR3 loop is CASSPGTSGPGGANVLTF. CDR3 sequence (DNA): TGTGCCAGCAGCCCCGGGACTAGCGGGCCGGGTGGGGCCAACGTCCTGACTTTC.

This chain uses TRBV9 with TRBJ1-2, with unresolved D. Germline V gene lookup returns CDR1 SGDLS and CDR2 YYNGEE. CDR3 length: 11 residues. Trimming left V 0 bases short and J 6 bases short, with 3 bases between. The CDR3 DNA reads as TGTGCCAGCAGCGTAGAGAATGGCTACACCTTC. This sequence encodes CASSVENGYTF.

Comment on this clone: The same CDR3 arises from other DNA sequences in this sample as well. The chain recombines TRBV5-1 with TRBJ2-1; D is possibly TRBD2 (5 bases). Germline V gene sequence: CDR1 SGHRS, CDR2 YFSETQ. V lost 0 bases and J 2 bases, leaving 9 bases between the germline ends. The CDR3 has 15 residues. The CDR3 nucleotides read TGCGCCAGCAGCTTGGACAGCGGCCCCTACAATGAGCAGTTCTTC. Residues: CASSLDSGPYNEQFF.

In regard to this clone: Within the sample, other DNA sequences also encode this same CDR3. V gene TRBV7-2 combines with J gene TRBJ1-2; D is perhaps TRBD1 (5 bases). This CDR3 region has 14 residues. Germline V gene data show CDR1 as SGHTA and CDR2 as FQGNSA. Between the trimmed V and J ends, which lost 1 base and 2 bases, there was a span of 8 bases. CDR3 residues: CASSLGGTNYGYTF. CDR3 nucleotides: TGTGCCAGCAGCTTAGGGGGGACGAACTATGGCTACACCTTC.

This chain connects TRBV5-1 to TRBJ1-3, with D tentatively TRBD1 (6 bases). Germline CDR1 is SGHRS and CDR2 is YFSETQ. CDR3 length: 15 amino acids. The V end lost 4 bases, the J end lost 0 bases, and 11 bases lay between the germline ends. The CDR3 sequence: CASSQDSLSGNTIYF. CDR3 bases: TGCGCCAGCAGCCAGGACAGTCTCTCTGGAAACACCATATATTTT.

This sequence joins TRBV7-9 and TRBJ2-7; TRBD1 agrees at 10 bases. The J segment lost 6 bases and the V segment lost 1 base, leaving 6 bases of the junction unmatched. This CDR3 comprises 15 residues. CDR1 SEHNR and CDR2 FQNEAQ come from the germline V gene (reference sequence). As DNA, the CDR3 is TGTGCCAGCAGCTTAGTCGGGACAGGGGTTAGCGAGCAGTACTTC. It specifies CASSLVGTGVSEQYF.

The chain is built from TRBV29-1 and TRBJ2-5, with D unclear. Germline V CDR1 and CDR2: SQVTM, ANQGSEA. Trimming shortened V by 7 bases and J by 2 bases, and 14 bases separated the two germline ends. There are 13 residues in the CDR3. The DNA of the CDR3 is TGCAGCGCCTCCCCTGTGTTACAAGAGACCCAGTACTTC. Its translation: CSASPVLQETQYF.

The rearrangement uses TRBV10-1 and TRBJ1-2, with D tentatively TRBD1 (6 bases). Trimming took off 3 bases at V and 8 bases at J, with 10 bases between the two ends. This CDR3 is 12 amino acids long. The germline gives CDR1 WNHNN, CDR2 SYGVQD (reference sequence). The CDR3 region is CASSEGGDGYTF. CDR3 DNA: TGCGCCAGCAGTGAAGGGGGTGACGGCTACACCTTC.

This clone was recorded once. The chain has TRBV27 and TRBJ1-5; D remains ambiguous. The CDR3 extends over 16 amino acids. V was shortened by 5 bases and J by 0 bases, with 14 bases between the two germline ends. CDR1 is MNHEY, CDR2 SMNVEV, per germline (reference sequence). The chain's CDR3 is CASSPQGRYSNQPQHF. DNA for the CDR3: TGTGCCAGCAGTCCTCAAGGTAGATATAGCAATCAGCCCCAGCATTTT.

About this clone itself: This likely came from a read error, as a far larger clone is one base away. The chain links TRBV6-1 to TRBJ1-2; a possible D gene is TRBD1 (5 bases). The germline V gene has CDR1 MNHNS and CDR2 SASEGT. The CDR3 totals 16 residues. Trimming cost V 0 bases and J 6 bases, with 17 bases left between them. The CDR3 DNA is TGTGCCAGCAGTGAAGCAGGACGCAGGGCAGACCATGGCTACACCTTC. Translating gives CASSEAGRRADHGYTF.

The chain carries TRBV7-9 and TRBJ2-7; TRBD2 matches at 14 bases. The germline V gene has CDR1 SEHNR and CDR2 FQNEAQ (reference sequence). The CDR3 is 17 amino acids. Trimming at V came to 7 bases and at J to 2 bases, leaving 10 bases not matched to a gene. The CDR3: CASTLGTSGSRTYEQYF. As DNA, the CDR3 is TGTGCCAGCACCCTAGGGACTAGCGGGAGCCGGACCTACGAGCAGTACTTC.

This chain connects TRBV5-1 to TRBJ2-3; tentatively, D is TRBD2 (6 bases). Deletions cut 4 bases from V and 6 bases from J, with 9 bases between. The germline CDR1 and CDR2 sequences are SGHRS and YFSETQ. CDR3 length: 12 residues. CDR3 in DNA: TGCGCCAGCAGCCCGGAGGGGGATACGCAGTATTTT. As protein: CASSPEGDTQYF. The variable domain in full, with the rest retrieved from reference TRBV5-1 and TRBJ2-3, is KAGVTQTPRYLIKTRGQQVTLSCSPISGHRSVSWYQQTPGQGLQFLFEYFSETQRNKGNFPGRFSGRQFSNSRSEMNVSTLELGDSALYLCASSPEGDTQYFGPGTRLTVL.

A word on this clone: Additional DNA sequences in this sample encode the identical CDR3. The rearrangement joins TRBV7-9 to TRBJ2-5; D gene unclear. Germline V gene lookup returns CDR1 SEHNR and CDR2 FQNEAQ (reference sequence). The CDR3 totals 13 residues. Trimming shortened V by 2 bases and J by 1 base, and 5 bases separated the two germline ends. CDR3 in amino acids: CASSLSAQETQYF. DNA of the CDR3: TGTGCCAGCAGCTTATCGGCCCAAGAGACCCAGTACTTC.

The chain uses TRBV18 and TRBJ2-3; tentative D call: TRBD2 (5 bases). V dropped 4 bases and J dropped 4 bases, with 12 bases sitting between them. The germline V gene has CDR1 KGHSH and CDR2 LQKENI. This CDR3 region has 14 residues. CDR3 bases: TGTGCCAGCTCACTAGCGCGAACCCCAGATACGCAGTATTTT. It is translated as CASSLARTPDTQYF.

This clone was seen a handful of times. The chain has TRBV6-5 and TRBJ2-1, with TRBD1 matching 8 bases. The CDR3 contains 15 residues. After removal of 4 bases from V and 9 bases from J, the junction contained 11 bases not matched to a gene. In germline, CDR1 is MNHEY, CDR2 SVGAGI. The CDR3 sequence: CASSSPRDRIREQFF. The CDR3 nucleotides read TGTGCCAGCAGTTCCCCCCGGGACAGGATACGTGAGCAGTTCTTC.

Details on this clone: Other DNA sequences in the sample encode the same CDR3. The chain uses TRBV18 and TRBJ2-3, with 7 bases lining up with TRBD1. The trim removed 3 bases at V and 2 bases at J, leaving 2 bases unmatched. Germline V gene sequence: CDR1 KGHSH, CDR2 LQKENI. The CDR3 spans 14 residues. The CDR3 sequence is CASSPDRATDTQYF. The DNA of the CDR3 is TGTGCCAGCTCACCCGACAGGGCCACAGATACGCAGTATTTT.

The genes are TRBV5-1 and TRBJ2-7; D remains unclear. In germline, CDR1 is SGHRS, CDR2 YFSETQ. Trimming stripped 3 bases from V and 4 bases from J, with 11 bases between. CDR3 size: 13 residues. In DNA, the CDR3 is TGCGCCAGCAGCTCGTTCCAGAGTTACGAGCAGTACTTC. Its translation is CASSSFQSYEQYF.

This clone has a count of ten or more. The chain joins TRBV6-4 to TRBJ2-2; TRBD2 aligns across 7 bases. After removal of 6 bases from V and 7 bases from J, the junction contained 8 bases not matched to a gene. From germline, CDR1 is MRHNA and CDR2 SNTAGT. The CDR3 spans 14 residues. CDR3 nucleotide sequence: TGTGCCAGCAGCCTACTAGCGTCGTACGGGGAGCTGTTTTTT. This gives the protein CASSLLASYGELFF.

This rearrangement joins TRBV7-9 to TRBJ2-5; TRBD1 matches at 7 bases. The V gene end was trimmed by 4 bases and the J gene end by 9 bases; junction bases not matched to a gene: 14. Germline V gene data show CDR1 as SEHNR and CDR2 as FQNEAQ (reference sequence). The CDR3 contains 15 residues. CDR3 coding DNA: TGTGCCAGCAGCTCCCCGGGGACAGCCTCTAGGGCCCAGTACTTC. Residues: CASSSPGTASRAQYF.

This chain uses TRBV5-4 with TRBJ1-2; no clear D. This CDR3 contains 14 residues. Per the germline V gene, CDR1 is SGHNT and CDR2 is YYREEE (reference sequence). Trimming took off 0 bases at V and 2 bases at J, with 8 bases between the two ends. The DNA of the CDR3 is TGTGCCAGCAGCTTGGATCACGGAAACTATGGCTACACCTTC. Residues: CASSLDHGNYGYTF.